This T cell receptor (beta chain) was sequenced for a study of T cell repertoires in cytomegalovirus infection. For the study at large: Both a matching HLA type and CMV infection were indicated by public TCR beta signatures.

V gave up 3 bases and J gave up 4 bases, with 6 bases separating them. There are 11 residues in the CDR3. Looked up from germline, CDR1 is DFQATT and CDR2 is SNEGSKA (reference sequence). Notes on this clonotype: Its antigen remains unknown.

In TCRdb, the reads were re-called with MiXCR into one record per CDR3 protein. The profile shows a few hundred thousand distinct CDR3 sequences, approximately 17% of them singletons. Broader study findings: There were HLA-C-restricted CMV-specific TCR beta clonotypes dominating the ex vivo response. Carriage of CMV together with the relevant HLA was identifiable through cumulative public TCR beta family frequency.

Sequenced: CD8+ T cells from PBMCs. The chain employs TRBV20-1 and TRBJ2-5; D remains unclear. This receptor was taken from a human donor in good health (CMV status not recorded). Some clones in this sample may be carry-over from other donors' samples. In DNA, the CDR3 is TGCAGTGCTAGTCTGGGAGAGACCCAGTACTTC. Protein product: CSASLGETQYF.